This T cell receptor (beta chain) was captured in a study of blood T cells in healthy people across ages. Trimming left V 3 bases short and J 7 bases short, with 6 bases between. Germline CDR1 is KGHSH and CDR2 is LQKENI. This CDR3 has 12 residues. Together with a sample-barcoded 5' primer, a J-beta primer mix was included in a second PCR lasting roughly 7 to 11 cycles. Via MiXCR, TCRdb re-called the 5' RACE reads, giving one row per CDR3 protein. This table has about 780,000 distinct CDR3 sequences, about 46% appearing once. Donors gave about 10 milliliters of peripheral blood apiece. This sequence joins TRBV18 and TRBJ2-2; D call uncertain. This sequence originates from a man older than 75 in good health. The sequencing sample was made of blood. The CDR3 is CASSPVRGELFF. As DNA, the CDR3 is TGTGCCAGCTCACCGGTACGCGGGGAGCTGTTTTTT.